The 10 T cell receptor beta chains presented below share a single source sample, sequenced in a study of blood T cells in healthy people across ages. With a J-beta primer mix and a sample-barcoded 5' primer, a second PCR ran about 7 to 12 cycles. TCRdb independently ran MiXCR on the 5' RACE reads; one entry per CDR3 protein. The repertoire consists of 1.5 million to 2 million distinct CDR3 sequences, with approximately 30% occurring once and the leading ten covering 7.7%. Sequenced input: blood. Receptors originate from a woman between 25 and 40 years old in good health.

The chain employs TRBV20-1 and TRBJ2-5; 7 bases map to TRBD1. Germline assignment: CDR1 DFQATT and CDR2 SNEGSKA (reference sequence). The V gene end was trimmed by 4 bases and the J gene end by 1 base; junction bases not matched to a gene: 9. This CDR3 comprises 15 residues. CDR3 DNA sequence: TGCAGTGCTATCAAGTCGGGACAGACCCAAGAGACCCAGTACTTC. Translated: CSAIKSGQTQETQYF.

This chain joins TRBV12-3 or TRBV12-4 and TRBJ2-1, with 12 bases fitting TRBD2. The CDR3 totals 18 residues. After removal of 6 bases from V and 6 bases from J, the junction contained 15 bases not matched to a gene. CDR3 DNA sequence: TGTGCCAGCAGGCCATCGGGGACTAGCGGGCGTTATTCCAATGAGCAGTTCTTC. Amino acid sequence: CASRPSGTSGRYSNEQFF.

The table lists this clonotype with many counts. This may stem from a read error, because a much larger clone lies one nucleotide away. This chain links TRBV20-1 with TRBJ2-5, with 8 bases aligning to TRBD2. The CDR3 runs to 13 residues. The germline gives CDR1 DFQATT, CDR2 SNEGSKA (reference sequence). Losses at the gene ends were 3 bases for V and 11 bases for J; bases not matched to a gene: 11. The CDR3 DNA reads as TGCAGTGCTAGGACTAGCGCGAACAATGAGCAGTACTTC. Its translation is CSARTSANNEQYF.

This clonotype has ten or more counts. This sequence joins TRBV4-3 and TRBJ2-7; no firm D call. Between the trimmed V and J ends, which lost 1 base and 3 bases, there was a span of 10 bases. CDR1 LGHNA and CDR2 YSLEER come from the germline V gene. The CDR3 has 14 amino acids. For the CDR3, the DNA is TGCGCCAGCAGCCAAGCCCGGGCAGGCTACGAGCAGTACTTC. It encodes CASSQARAGYEQYF.

This clonotype turned up a few times. The chain uses TRBV4-3 and TRBJ1-1; D remains ambiguous. Germline lookup yields CDR1 LGHNA and CDR2 YSLEER. V lost 1 base and J 1 base, leaving 10 bases between the germline ends. The CDR3 has 15 residues. CDR3: CASSQGRLQNTEAFF. The CDR3 coding sequence is TGCGCCAGCAGCCAAGGTAGGCTACAGAACACTGAAGCTTTCTTT.

As for this clonotype: Just one base apart from a much larger clone, this may be a read error. The chain carries TRBV25-1 and TRBJ2-7; D uncertain. There are 14 residues in the CDR3. Looked up from germline, CDR1 is MGHDK and CDR2 is SYGVNS. The CDR3 here is CTSSEYRSSYEQYF. The CDR3 nucleotides are TGTACCAGCAGTGAATATCGCTCCTCCTACGAGCAGTACTTC.

This chain connects TRBV21-1 to TRBJ2-5; the table's D call TRBD2 went unverified against the DNA. TRBV21-1 is a pseudogene segment. The length of the CDR3 is 17 residues. The CDR3 loop is CASSTTSGRAGGETQYF. CDR3 nucleotide sequence: TGTGCCAGCAGCACGACTAGCGGGAGGGCGGGGGGTGAGACCCAGTACTTC.

The V call is TRBV4-3, the J call TRBJ2-5, with 11 nucleotides matching TRBD2. CDR1 is LGHNA, CDR2 YSLEER, per germline. This CDR3 has 17 residues. With V trimmed by 3 bases and J by 7 bases, 13 bases remained unmatched. The CDR3 reads CASSHTSGSAGLGTQYF. Here the CDR3 DNA reads TGCGCCAGCAGCCACACTAGCGGGAGCGCCGGGTTAGGGACCCAGTACTTC.

The sample holds many counts of this clonotype. The rearrangement links TRBV5-1 to TRBJ2-7; weak D call: TRBD2 (5 bases). The V end lost 4 bases, the J end lost 1 base, and 12 bases lay between the germline ends. The CDR3 sequence is 14 residues long. Germline V gene data show CDR1 as SGHRS and CDR2 as YFSETQ. This chain's CDR3 is CASSPLRGSYEQYF. Here the CDR3 DNA reads TGCGCCAGCAGCCCTCTTAGAGGGTCCTACGAGCAGTACTTC.

This clonotype was found a few times. This chain uses TRBV7-2 with TRBJ2-1; 10 bases line up with TRBD2. The CDR3 runs 16 residues. The germline V gene encodes CDR1 SGHTA and CDR2 FQGNSA. After removal of 1 base from V and 7 bases from J, the junction contained 7 bases not matched to a gene. Here the CDR3 DNA reads TGTGCCAGCAGCTTAGTTGCTAGCGGGAGAATAAATGAGCAGTTCTTC. It codes for CASSLVASGRINEQFF.